The sequence of this TCR beta chain was determined in a study of T cell repertoires in cytomegalovirus infection. With respect to this clonotype: Its antigen is currently unknown.

Losses at the gene ends were 4 bases for V and 5 bases for J; bases not matched to a gene: 14. Germline V gene lookup returns CDR1 MNHNS and CDR2 SASEGT. This CDR3 spans 17 amino acids. MiXCR, run by TCRdb on the reads, gives a single entry per CDR3 protein. The sample lists some 940,000 distinct CDR3 sequences, around 29% occurring once. The source is a human donor in good health (CMV status not recorded). Some clones in this sample may be carry-over from other donors' samples. The J gene is TRBJ2-1, the V gene TRBV6-1; TRBD1 aligns across 7 bases. Sequencing was performed on cultured CD8+ T cells from PBMCs, taken from culture after CMV antigen stimulation. The CDR3 reads CASSGSPYRGRDNEQFF. CDR3 nucleotides: TGTGCCAGCAGTGGCTCCCCTTACAGGGGACGGGACAATGAGCAGTTCTTC.